This TCR beta chain was found in a study of shared clonotypes between healthy human individuals. The wider study: The plates for each donor numbered three CD4 naive, three CD4 memory, two CD8 naive and one CD8 memory.

V lost 4 bases, J lost 7 bases, and 14 bases stayed unmatched. The length of the CDR3 is 16 residues. Germline CDR1 is MNHEY and CDR2 is SVGAGI. Clones were read by immunoSEQ multiplex PCR, and TCRdb kept only the in-frame ones, dropping some. The profile covers 2 million to 2.5 million clones, with 85% to 95% appearing a single time and approximately 0.13% taken by the ten largest. Whole-study findings and limits: Enrolling few donors narrowed the genetic and exposure-history diversity that was represented. Naive CD4 clonotype sharing across a few donors was approximately 5%.

A remark on this clone: Its antigen is unknown.

Sequenced sample: naive CD4+ T cells sorted from blood. This sample's subset: CD45RA+ positively selected. This TCR was recovered from a man aged 18 to 30 in good health. V gene TRBV6-5 combines with J gene TRBJ2-5, with 8 nucleotides matching TRBD2. As DNA, the CDR3 is TGTGCCAGCAGTTCTTGGTCGGGAGGGGCTCGTGGGACCCAGTACTTC. Its protein product is CASSSWSGGARGTQYF.